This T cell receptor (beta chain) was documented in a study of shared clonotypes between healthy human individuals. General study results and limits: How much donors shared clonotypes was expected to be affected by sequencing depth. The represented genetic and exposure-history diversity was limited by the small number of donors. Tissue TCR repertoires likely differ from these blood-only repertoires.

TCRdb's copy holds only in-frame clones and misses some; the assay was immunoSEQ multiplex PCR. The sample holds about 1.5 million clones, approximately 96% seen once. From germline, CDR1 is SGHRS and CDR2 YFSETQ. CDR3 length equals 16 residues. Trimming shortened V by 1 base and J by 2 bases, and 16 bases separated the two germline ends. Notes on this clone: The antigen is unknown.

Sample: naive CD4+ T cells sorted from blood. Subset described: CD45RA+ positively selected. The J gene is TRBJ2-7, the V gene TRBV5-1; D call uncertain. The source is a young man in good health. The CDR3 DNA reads TGCGCCAGCAGCTTGCTGGGAAGTCCGCAAGCCTACGAGCAGTACTTC. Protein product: CASSLLGSPQAYEQYF. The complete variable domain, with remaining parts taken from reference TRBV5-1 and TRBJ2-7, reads KAGVTQTPRYLIKTRGQQVTLSCSPISGHRSVSWYQQTPGQGLQFLFEYFSETQRNKGNFPGRFSGRQFSNSRSEMNVSTLELGDSALYLCASSLLGSPQAYEQYFGPGTRLTVT.